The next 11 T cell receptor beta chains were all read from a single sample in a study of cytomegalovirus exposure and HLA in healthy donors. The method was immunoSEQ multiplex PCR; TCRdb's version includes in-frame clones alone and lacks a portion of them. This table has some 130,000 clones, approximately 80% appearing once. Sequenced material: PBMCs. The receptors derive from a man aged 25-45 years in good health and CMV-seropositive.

The chain's CDR3 is CASSVGGISNYGYTF. In nucleotides, the CDR3 is TGTGCCAGCAGTGTGGGGGGGATATCCAACTATGGCTACACCTTC. V gene TRBV2 combines with J gene TRBJ1-2; weak D call: TRBD1 (5 bases). The CDR3 is 15 amino acids. In germline, CDR1 is SNHLY, CDR2 FYNNEI. Trimming took 4 bases from V and 2 from J, leaving 14 bases between them.

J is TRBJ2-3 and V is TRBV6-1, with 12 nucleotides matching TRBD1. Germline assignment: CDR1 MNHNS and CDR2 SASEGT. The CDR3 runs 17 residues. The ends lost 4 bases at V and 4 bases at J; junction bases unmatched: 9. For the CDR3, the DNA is TGTGCCAGCAGTGTACCCCTTAGGGACAGGGGGCCAGATACGCAGTATTTT. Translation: CASSVPLRDRGPDTQYF.

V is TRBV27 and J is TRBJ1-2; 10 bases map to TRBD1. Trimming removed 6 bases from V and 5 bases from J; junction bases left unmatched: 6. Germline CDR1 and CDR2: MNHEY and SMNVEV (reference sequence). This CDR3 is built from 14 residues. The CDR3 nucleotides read TGTGCCAGCAGGGAGACAGGGGGCGGGTATGGCTACACCTTC. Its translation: CASRETGGGYGYTF.

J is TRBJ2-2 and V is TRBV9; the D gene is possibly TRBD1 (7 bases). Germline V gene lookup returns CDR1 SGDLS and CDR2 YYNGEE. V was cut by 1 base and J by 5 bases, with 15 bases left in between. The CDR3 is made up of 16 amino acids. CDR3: CASSVIGQGGTGELFF. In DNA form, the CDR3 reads TGTGCCAGCAGCGTAATCGGGCAGGGGGGAACCGGGGAGCTGTTTTTT.

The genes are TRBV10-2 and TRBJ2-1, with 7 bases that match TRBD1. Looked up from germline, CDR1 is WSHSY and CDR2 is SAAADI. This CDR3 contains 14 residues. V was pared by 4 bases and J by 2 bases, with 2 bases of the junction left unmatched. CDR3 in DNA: TGCGCCAGCAGTGTAGGGGGCGCCTACAATGAGCAGTTCTTC. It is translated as CASSVGGAYNEQFF.

CDR3 loop: CASGTGTSGADTQYF. The DNA of the CDR3 is TGTGCTAGTGGCACCGGGACTAGTGGGGCAGATACGCAGTATTTT. The chain carries TRBV12-5 and TRBJ2-3; 8 nucleotides align to TRBD2. After removal of 6 bases from V and 4 bases from J, the junction contained 9 bases not matched to a gene. CDR1 LGHNT and CDR2 FRNRAP come from the germline V gene. The CDR3 runs to 15 residues.

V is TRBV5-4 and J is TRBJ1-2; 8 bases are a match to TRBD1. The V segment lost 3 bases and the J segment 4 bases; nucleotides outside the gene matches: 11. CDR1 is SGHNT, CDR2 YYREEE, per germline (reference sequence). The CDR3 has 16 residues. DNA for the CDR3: TGTGCCAGCAGCTCCGGGACAGGCGTCGACCCCTATGGCTACACCTTC. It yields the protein CASSSGTGVDPYGYTF.

The CDR3 region has the DNA TGTGCCAGCAGCAAGACAGGGACGGGCACCGGGGAGCTGTTTTTT. This translates into CASSKTGTGTGELFF. The chain combines TRBV11-2 with TRBJ2-2; 7 bases map to TRBD1. This CDR3 has 15 residues. Germline V gene sequence: CDR1 SGHAT, CDR2 FQNNGV. The V and J ends lost 5 bases and 4 bases, in that order; junction bases with no gene match: 7.

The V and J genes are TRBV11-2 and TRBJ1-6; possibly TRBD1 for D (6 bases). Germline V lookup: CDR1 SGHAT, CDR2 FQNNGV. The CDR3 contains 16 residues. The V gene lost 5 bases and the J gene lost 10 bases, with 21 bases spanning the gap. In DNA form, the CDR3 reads TGTGCCAGCAGCCCCCTGGGACACCGAATAGGATCACCCCTCCACTTT. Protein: CASSPLGHRIGSPLHF.

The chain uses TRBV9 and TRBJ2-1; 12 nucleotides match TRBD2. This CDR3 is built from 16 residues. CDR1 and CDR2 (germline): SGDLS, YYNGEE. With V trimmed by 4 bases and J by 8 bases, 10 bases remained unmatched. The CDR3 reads CASSPPLAGGPYEQFF. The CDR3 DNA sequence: TGTGCCAGCAGCCCCCCCCTAGCGGGAGGGCCGTATGAGCAGTTCTTC.

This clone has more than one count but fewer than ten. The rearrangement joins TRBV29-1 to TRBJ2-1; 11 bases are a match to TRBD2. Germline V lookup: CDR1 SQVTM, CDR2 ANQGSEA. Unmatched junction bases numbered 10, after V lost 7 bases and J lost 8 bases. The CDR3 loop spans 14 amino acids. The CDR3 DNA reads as TGCAGCGCCCCGACTAGCGGGAAGGGCTATGAGCAGTTCTTC. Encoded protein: CSAPTSGKGYEQFF.